Presented here are 26 T cell receptor beta chains from one specimen sequenced in a study of cytomegalovirus exposure and HLA in healthy donors. PCR involved 60 Vbeta and 13 Jbeta primers. The protocol was immunoSEQ multiplex PCR, while the TCRdb copy is restricted to in-frame clones and leaves out a portion. The table lists over 80,000 clones, about 74% of them singletons. Sequenced input: PBMCs. These receptor sequences come from a man aged 60 to 75 in good health and CMV-seropositive.

The gene calls are TRBV7-9 and TRBJ2-7; TRBD2 matches at 8 bases. The CDR3 spans 16 residues. Germline V gene lookup returns CDR1 SEHNR and CDR2 FQNEAQ (reference sequence). The J segment lost 0 bases and the V segment lost 3 bases, leaving 7 bases of the junction unmatched. CDR3 sequence reads: CASSFKISGASYEQYF. As DNA, the CDR3 is TGTGCCAGCAGCTTTAAAATTAGCGGGGCCTCCTACGAGCAGTACTTC.

V usage is TRBV19 and J usage is TRBJ1-2; 10 bases are a match to TRBD1. CDR1 LNHDA and CDR2 SQIVND come from the germline V gene (reference sequence). The CDR3 is made up of 14 amino acids. V lost 4 bases to trimming and J lost 7 bases; unmatched junction nucleotides: 6. The CDR3 coding sequence is TGTGCCAGTAGTACCCCCGGGACAGGGGCTGGCTACACCTTC. It encodes CASSTPGTGAGYTF.

The chain carries TRBV7-8 and TRBJ1-1; maybe TRBD1 (6 bases). The CDR3 is 17 amino acids. Deletions cut 0 bases from V and 1 base from J, with 15 bases between. CDR1 is SGHVS, CDR2 FQNEAQ, per germline. The CDR3 DNA follows: TGTGCCAGCAGCTTAGCGTTCGGATACAGGGAGAACACTGAAGCTTTCTTT. Protein sequence: CASSLAFGYRENTEAFF. The full variable domain, completed using reference TRBV7-8 and TRBJ1-1, is GAGVSQSPRYKVAKRGQDVALRCDPISGHVSLFWYQQALGQGPEFLTYFQNEAQLDKSGLPSDRFFAERPEGSVSTLKIQRTQQEDSAVYLCASSLAFGYRENTEAFFGQGTRLTVV.

This chain joins TRBV4-1 and TRBJ2-7; D unresolved. The ends were cut back, 1 base at V and 0 bases at J, with 7 bases in the middle. This CDR3 has 14 residues. The germline gives CDR1 MGHRA, CDR2 YSYEKL. CDR3 DNA: TGCGCCAGCAGCCAAGTTGCTAGCTCCTACGAGCAGTACTTC. This encodes CASSQVASSYEQYF.

This chain joins TRBV5-1 and TRBJ2-7; tentative D call: TRBD1 (6 bases). CDR1 SGHRS and CDR2 YFSETQ come from the germline V gene. The germline V and J ends were trimmed by 4 bases and 0 bases, with 14 bases remaining between them. The CDR3 spans 15 residues. CDR3 nucleotides: TGCGCCAGCAGCCCCGGACAGCAGAGCTCCTACGAGCAGTACTTC. This gives the protein CASSPGQQSSYEQYF.

The chain has TRBV7-2 and TRBJ1-1, with TRBD1 matching 8 bases. The CDR3 length is 13 residues. Germline V gene lookup returns CDR1 SGHTA and CDR2 FQGNSA. V was clipped by 6 bases and J by 1 base; unmatched bases: 1. The CDR3 nucleotides read TGTGCCAGCAGAGGACAGGGGAACACTGAAGCTTTCTTT. This translates into CASRGQGNTEAFF.

The genes are TRBV19 and TRBJ2-3; possibly TRBD2 for D (6 bases). The germline V gene encodes CDR1 LNHDA and CDR2 SQIVND (reference sequence). This CDR3 has 13 amino acids. Trimming took 8 bases from V and 4 from J, leaving 13 bases between them. CDR3 sequence: CASSDYPADTQYF. The CDR3 DNA is TGTGCCAGTTCGGACTACCCAGCAGATACGCAGTATTTT.

This clone appeared once. This chain links TRBV5-1 with TRBJ2-1, with 7 bases fitting TRBD1. The CDR3 contains 15 residues. Germline lookup yields CDR1 SGHRS and CDR2 YFSETQ. V lost 0 bases, J lost 7 bases, and 7 bases stayed unmatched. This chain's CDR3 is CASSLDPSTGNEQFF. DNA for the CDR3: TGCGCCAGCAGCTTGGACCCCTCGACAGGGAATGAGCAGTTCTTC.

This chain connects TRBV7-2 to TRBJ1-2; D is unclear. The CDR3 contains 15 residues. The V end was cut by 7 bases, the J end by 6 bases, with 21 bases between. Germline CDR1 SGHTA, CDR2 FQGNSA. CDR3 residues: CASTVTLGKGDGYTF. In DNA form, the CDR3 reads TGTGCCAGCACTGTAACCCTTGGAAAGGGAGATGGCTACACCTTC.

The chain recombines TRBV7-3 with TRBJ2-3; D uncertain. Germline assignment: CDR1 SGHTA and CDR2 FQGTGA. With 5 bases removed from V and 5 bases from J, the gap between germline ends came to 11 bases. The CDR3 has 13 residues. This CDR3 is CASSLNQEDTQYF. CDR3 nucleotide sequence: TGTGCCAGCAGCCTCAACCAGGAAGATACGCAGTATTTT.

This clone has only one observation. The V call is TRBV6-5, the J call TRBJ1-2, with unresolved D. The CDR3 runs to 14 residues. Trimming pared 0 bases from V and 8 bases from J, leaving 13 bases between. CDR1 MNHEY and CDR2 SVGAGI come from the germline V gene. The CDR3 DNA sequence: TGTGCCAGCAGTTACTCGACGGGTGCGGTGGGCTACACCTTC. This translates into CASSYSTGAVGYTF.

The V call is TRBV7-9, the J call TRBJ2-1; D is perhaps TRBD2 (7 bases). Looked up from germline, CDR1 is SEHNR and CDR2 is FQNEAQ (reference sequence). The ends were cut back, 8 bases at V and 6 bases at J, with 17 bases in the middle. CDR3 size: 14 residues. The CDR3 DNA is TGTGCCAGCCCACTCGAGGGGGGGGGCAATGAGCAGTTCTTC. Translated, it gives CASPLEGGGNEQFF.

This clone appeared once. The chain carries TRBV5-4 and TRBJ2-1, with D possibly being TRBD1 (6 bases). CDR3 length: 14 amino acids. The ends were cut back, 2 bases at V and 4 bases at J, with 10 bases in the middle. Looked up from germline, CDR1 is SGHNT and CDR2 is YYREEE (reference sequence). CDR3 in DNA: TGTGCCAGCAGCTTCCAGGGGTTTTACAATGAGCAGTTCTTC. Translating gives CASSFQGFYNEQFF.

This chain links TRBV5-1 with TRBJ2-2, with 7 bases identical to TRBD1. Trimming at V came to 4 bases and at J to 1 base, leaving 7 bases not matched to a gene. Germline V gene sequence: CDR1 SGHRS, CDR2 YFSETQ. This CDR3 spans 16 amino acids. The CDR3 spells CASSQQTGWNTGELFF. CDR3 in DNA: TGCGCCAGCAGCCAACAGACAGGGTGGAACACCGGGGAGCTGTTTTTT. Full variable domain (missing parts from reference TRBV5-1 and TRBJ2-2): KAGVTQTPRYLIKTRGQQVTLSCSPISGHRSVSWYQQTPGQGLQFLFEYFSETQRNKGNFPGRFSGRQFSNSRSEMNVSTLELGDSALYLCASSQQTGWNTGELFFGEGSRLTVL.

This clone occurred a few times. J is TRBJ2-7 and V is TRBV7-3; 8 bases line up with TRBD1. Per germline, CDR1 SGHTA and CDR2 FQGTGA. V was pared by 5 bases and J by 4 bases, with 7 bases of the junction left unmatched. The length of the CDR3 is 14 residues. Here the CDR3 reads CASSRSGTGYEQYF. CDR3 nucleotide sequence: TGTGCCAGCAGCAGATCCGGGACAGGTTACGAGCAGTACTTC.

This chain joins TRBV19 and TRBJ1-5; D unclear. V gave up 5 bases and J gave up 6 bases, with 17 bases separating them. The germline CDR1 and CDR2 sequences are LNHDA and SQIVND (reference sequence). This CDR3 is built from 15 residues. CDR3 sequence (DNA): TGTGCCAGTAGTTTTCAGGCCTGGGGAGGTCAGCCCCAGCATTTT. This translates into CASSFQAWGGQPQHF.

The rearrangement uses TRBV5-1 and TRBJ2-1, with 12 bases fitting TRBD2. The CDR3 spans 15 residues. Germline V CDR1 and CDR2: SGHRS, YFSETQ. The V and J ends lost 4 bases and 8 bases, in that order; junction bases with no gene match: 7. The CDR3 spells CASSLVTSGGYEQFF. The CDR3, as DNA: TGCGCCAGCAGCCTAGTGACTAGCGGGGGCTATGAGCAGTTCTTC. The entire variable domain, with the rest obtained from reference TRBV5-1 and TRBJ2-1, is as follows: KAGVTQTPRYLIKTRGQQVTLSCSPISGHRSVSWYQQTPGQGLQFLFEYFSETQRNKGNFPGRFSGRQFSNSRSEMNVSTLELGDSALYLCASSLVTSGGYEQFFGPGTRLTVL.

Regarding this clone: At one end the junction does not follow the germline gene, possibly because of a read error. The chain couples TRBV11-2 to TRBJ2-7; D unresolved. This CDR3 comprises 12 residues. Germline-derived CDR1 and CDR2 are SGHAT and FQNNGV. In DNA form, the CDR3 reads TGTGCCAGCAGTCTAGTGTCTGGTACGCAAGACTTC. Residues: CASSLVSGTQDF.

The chain has TRBV19 and TRBJ2-7, with D perhaps TRBD2 (5 bases). Trimming removed 6 bases at V and 2 bases at J, with 20 bases between. Germline CDR1 reads LNHDA; CDR2 reads SQIVND (reference sequence). The CDR3 consists of 16 residues. Here the CDR3 reads CASRSLGSGSPYEQYF. In DNA, the CDR3 is TGTGCCAGTAGATCTTTGGGGAGTGGCAGTCCCTACGAGCAGTACTTC.

This clone has more than one count but fewer than ten. The chain carries TRBV5-4 and TRBJ2-3; tentative D call: TRBD1 (6 bases). The length of the CDR3 is 15 residues. V lost 1 base and J lost 4, with 13 bases in between. Germline CDR1 reads SGHNT; CDR2 reads YYREEE (reference sequence). CDR3 bases: TGTGCCAGCAGCTTGAATGGGGGCGGATCAGATACGCAGTATTTT. Translation: CASSLNGGGSDTQYF.

The V call is TRBV18, the J call TRBJ1-6; the D gene is possibly TRBD1 (6 bases). Germline assignment: CDR1 KGHSH and CDR2 LQKENI. Trimming left V 2 bases short and J 5 bases short, with 10 bases between. The CDR3 totals 15 residues. The CDR3 sequence is CASSPWTADNSPLHF. The CDR3 DNA is TGTGCCAGCTCACCATGGACAGCGGATAATTCACCCCTCCACTTT.

The rearrangement joins TRBV7-2 to TRBJ2-2, with 10 bases lining up with TRBD2. The V segment lost 6 bases and the J segment 4 bases; nucleotides outside the gene matches: 5. Germline V gene sequence: CDR1 SGHTA, CDR2 FQGNSA. The CDR3 spans 15 residues. The CDR3 DNA reads TGTGCCAGCAGACAGAGCGGGGGGGCCACCGGGGAGCTGTTTTTT. Translating gives CASRQSGGATGELFF.

V usage is TRBV5-1 and J usage is TRBJ2-3, with unresolved D. Trimming shortened V by 0 bases and J by 0 bases, and 8 bases separated the two germline ends. The CDR3 is 15 residues long. From germline, CDR1 is SGHRS and CDR2 YFSETQ. The CDR3 DNA follows: TGCGCCAGCAGCTTGGACTATTCTAGCACAGATACGCAGTATTTT. As protein: CASSLDYSSTDTQYF.

Only a few counts were recorded for this clone. The V gene is TRBV9, the J gene TRBJ1-1; no clear D. The germline V and J ends were trimmed by 2 bases and 4 bases, with 12 bases remaining between them. This CDR3 comprises 14 residues. The germline CDR1 and CDR2 sequences are SGDLS and YYNGEE. CDR3 sequence (DNA): TGTGCCAGCAGCGTCCCCCCAGAGGCCACTGAAGCTTTCTTT. It specifies CASSVPPEATEAFF.

DNA of the CDR3: TGTGCCAGCAGCCAAGCGAATTCAGACAGGGAGGTTTTTGGATATGGCTACACCTTC. It is translated as CASSQANSDREVFGYGYTF. The chain has TRBV14 and TRBJ1-2, with 7 bases identical to TRBD1. CDR1 is SGHDN and CDR2 is FVKESK in the germline V gene. Losses at the gene ends were 1 base for V and 5 bases for J; bases not matched to a gene: 19. There are 19 residues in the CDR3.

J is TRBJ2-5 and V is TRBV9; D is uncertain. Germline V gene data show CDR1 as SGDLS and CDR2 as YYNGEE. This CDR3 region has 14 residues. V lost 4 bases and J 0 bases, leaving 10 bases between the germline ends. CDR3: CASSSPENQETQYF. DNA of the CDR3: TGTGCCAGCAGCTCTCCGGAGAACCAAGAGACCCAGTACTTC.